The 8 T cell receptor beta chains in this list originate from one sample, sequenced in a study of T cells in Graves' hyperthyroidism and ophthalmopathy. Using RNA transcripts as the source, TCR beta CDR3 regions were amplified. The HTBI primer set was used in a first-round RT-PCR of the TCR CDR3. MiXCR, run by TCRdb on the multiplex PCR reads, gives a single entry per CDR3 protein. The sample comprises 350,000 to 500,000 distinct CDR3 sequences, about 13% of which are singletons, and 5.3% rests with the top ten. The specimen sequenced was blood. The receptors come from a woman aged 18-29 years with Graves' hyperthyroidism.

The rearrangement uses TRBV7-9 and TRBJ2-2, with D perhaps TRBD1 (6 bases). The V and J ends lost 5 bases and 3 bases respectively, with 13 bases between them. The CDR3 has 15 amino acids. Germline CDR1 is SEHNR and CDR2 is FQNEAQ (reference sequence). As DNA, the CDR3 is TGTGCCAGCAGCCGTAGACAGGAATACACCGGGGAGCTGTTTTTT. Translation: CASSRRQEYTGELFF.

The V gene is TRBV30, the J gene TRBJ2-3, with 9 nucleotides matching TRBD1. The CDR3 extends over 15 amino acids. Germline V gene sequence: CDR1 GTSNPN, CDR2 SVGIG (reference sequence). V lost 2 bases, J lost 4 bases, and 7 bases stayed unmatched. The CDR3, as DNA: TGTGCCTGGAGTTCGGAAGGGACAGGGCCAGATACGCAGTATTTT. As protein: CAWSSEGTGPDTQYF. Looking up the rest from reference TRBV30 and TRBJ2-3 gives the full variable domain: SQTIHQWPATLVQPVGSPLSLECTVEGTSNPNLYWYRQAAGRGLQLLFYSVGIGQISSEVPQNLSASRPQDRQFILSSKKLLLSDSGFYLCAWSSEGTGPDTQYFGPGTRLTVL.

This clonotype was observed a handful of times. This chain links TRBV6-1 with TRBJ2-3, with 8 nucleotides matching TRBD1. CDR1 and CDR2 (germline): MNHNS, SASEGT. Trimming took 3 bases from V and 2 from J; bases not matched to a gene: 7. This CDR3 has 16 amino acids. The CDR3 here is CASSDPGTGDTDTQYF. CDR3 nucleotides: TGTGCCAGCAGTGACCCCGGGACAGGCGACACAGATACGCAGTATTTT.

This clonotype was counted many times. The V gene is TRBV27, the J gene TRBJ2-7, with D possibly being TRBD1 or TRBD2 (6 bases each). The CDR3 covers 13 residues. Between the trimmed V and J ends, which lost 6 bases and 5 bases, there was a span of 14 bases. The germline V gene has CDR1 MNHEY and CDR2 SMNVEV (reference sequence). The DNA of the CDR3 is TGTGCCAGCAGGCTATCAGGGGAGGACGAGCAGTACTTC. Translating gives CASRLSGEDEQYF.

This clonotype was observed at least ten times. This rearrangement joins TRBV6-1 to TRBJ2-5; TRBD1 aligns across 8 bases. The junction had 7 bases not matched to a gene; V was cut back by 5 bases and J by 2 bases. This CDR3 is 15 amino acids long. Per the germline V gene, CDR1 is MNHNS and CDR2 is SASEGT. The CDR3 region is CASSRDRLRQETQYF. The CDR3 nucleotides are TGTGCCAGCAGTCGGGACAGGTTAAGGCAAGAGACCCAGTACTTC.

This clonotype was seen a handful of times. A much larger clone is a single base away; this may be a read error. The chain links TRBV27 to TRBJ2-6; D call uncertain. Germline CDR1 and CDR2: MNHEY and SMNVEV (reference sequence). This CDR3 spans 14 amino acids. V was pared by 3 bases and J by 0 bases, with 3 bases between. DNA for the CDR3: TGTGCCAGCAGTTTCATCTCTGGGGCCAACGTCCTGACTTTC. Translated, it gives CASSFISGANVLTF.

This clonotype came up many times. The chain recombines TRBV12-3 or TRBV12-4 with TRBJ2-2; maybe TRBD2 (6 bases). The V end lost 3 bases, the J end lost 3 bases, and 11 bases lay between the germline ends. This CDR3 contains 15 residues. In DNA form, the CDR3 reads TGTGCCAGCAGTTTCGCCGGAGGGTACACCGGGGAGCTGTTTTTT. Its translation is CASSFAGGYTGELFF.

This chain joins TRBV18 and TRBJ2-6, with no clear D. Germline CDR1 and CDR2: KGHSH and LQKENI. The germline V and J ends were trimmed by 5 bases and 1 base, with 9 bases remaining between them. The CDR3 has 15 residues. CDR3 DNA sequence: TGTGCCAGCTCAAAAACCCCTTCTGGGGCCAACGTCCTGACTTTC. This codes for CASSKTPSGANVLTF.